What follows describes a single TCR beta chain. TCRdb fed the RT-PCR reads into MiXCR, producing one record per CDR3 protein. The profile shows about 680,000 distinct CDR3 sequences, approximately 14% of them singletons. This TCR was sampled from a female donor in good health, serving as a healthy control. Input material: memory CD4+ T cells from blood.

CDR3 sequence reads: CASSDSLSSYNEQFF. The CDR3, as DNA: TGTGCCAGCTCGGACTCCCTTAGCTCCTACAATGAGCAGTTCTTC. The chain uses TRBV18 and TRBJ2-1; D might be TRBD2 (5 bases). The CDR3 runs to 15 residues. V was trimmed by 6 bases and J by 0 bases, leaving 12 bases between them. Germline lookup yields CDR1 KGHSH and CDR2 LQKENI.